This T cell receptor beta chain stems from a study of blood T cell repertoires in COVID-19 (TCRdb year 2020). Regarding the complete study: Collaborator samples came from the United States, Italy and Spain and covered acute and convalescent phases of COVID-19. Where HLA class I and class II types were available, the types were taken from metadata supplied by the sample provider, not from assay-based typing. The repertoires were released in a freely available public database meant as a resource for research on the immune response to SARS-CoV-2. The material from the prospective study consisted of cDNA or gDNA derived from T cells, B-cell-depleted T cells, or PBMCs. The samples were drawn from two sources: the first 160 participants of the ongoing ImmuneRACE study, and 1,000 to 1,500 subjects contributed by 6 global collaborators. Nearly every sample came with metadata listing a de-identified subject ID, COVID-19 status, age in years and sex. The dataset comprised deeply sampled blood TCRbeta repertoires from subjects exposed to, actively infected with, or recovered from COVID-19.

Via the germline V gene, CDR1 is SGHTA and CDR2 FQGNSA. V and J are trimmed by 5 bases and 4 bases, and the gene matches miss 8 bases of the junction. CDR3 length: 15 amino acids, cysteine to phenylalanine. The kept DNA is CDR3 alone, 45 bases in frame from the first base. The collaborating institutions used their own protocols to collect whole blood in K2EDTA tubes. For TCRbeta analysis, collaborators shipped samples in one of three forms: frozen whole blood, isolated PBMCs, or DNA extracted from either of those sample types. General findings and caveats noted by the study authors: How much clinical and demographic metadata was included differed by source and by participant, and the metadata was provided uncurated.

TCRbeta CDR3 regions were amplified from genomic DNA using the immunoSEQ Assay, a bias-controlled multiplex PCR. Processing in the source paper ran as follows. Within the assay, amplification of reference gene primers was used to estimate how many nucleated cells each sample contained. To quantify the absolute abundance of each unique TCRbeta CDR3 rearrangement, sequence reads were collapsed and filtered. Productive Simpson clonality was computed per sample as the square root of Simpson's diversity index over productive rearrangements. TCRdb took over this immuneACCESS table, retaining in-frame rearrangements with V and J assigned. Such tables are incomplete; in checked studies, under half of the missing clones stem from an unresolved V gene, and the remainder is unexplained. V and J calls and clone size are given by that table; D and trimming were obtained from the DNA. A total of about 190,000 clones appear in this sample, 88% of them only once. The biggest ten clones account for 3.5% to 5% of the sample.

With respect to this clone: Its antigen is still unknown. No clone much larger than this one lies a single base away; base qualities are absent.

This TCR was sampled from a woman aged 25 to 45 with acute or convalescent COVID-19. The specimen was peripheral blood. The sequence joins TRBV7-2 to TRBJ2-5; 9 nucleotides in the junction match TRBD1. The CDR3 is CASSAPGQGRETQYF. The DNA sequence is TGTGCCAGCAGCGCCCCGGGACAGGGTAGAGAGACCCAGTACTTC.